Here is one T cell receptor (beta chain) with its context. The CDR3 covers 13 residues. Germline V gene data show CDR1 as MNHEY and CDR2 as SVGAGI. Unmatched junction bases numbered 8, after V lost 6 bases and J lost 6 bases. The assay was immunoSEQ multiplex PCR, and TCRdb's table has in-frame clones only and misses some. The sample lists over 200,000 clones, 85% to 90% seen once, with 2.7% in the top ten. The data derive from a study of blood T cell repertoires in COVID-19. This receptor was identified in a man between 25 and 39 years old with COVID-19, enrolled during active disease. Sequences were obtained from peripheral blood. This chain connects TRBV6-5 to TRBJ2-7; 7 bases align to TRBD2. The CDR3, as DNA: TGTGCCAGCAGAACACGGTGGGAGGGCGAGCAGTACTTC. Encoded protein: CASRTRWEGEQYF.